One T cell receptor (beta chain) is described in this entry. A read error may be the cause here, since a much bigger clone is one base away. Other nucleotide sequences from this sample produce the same CDR3. Per the germline V gene, CDR1 is GTSNPN and CDR2 is SVGIG (reference sequence). The CDR3 has 14 residues. V was cut by 6 bases and J by 1 base, with 12 bases left in between. Each patient went into thyroid surgery without having received any treatment. TCRdb re-analyzed the PCR reads through MiXCR. The sample includes 100,000 or so clones, 14% to 15% of them seen just once. This record comes from a study of metastatic and nonmetastatic thyroid tumors.

Specimen: blood. The rearrangement joins TRBV30 to TRBJ2-2; a possible D gene is TRBD1 (6 bases). The sequence came from a female donor with papillary thyroid cancer or a benign thyroid nodule (not recorded which). Some clones in this sample may be carry-over from other donors' samples. CDR3 in amino acids: CACPTGVNTGELFF. Here the CDR3 DNA reads TGTGCCTGCCCGACAGGTGTGAACACCGGGGAGCTGTTTTTT.